This TCR beta chain stems from a study of blood T cells in healthy people across ages (dated by TCRdb to about 2015). General notes on the study: In model experiments, roughly one uniquely barcoded TCR beta cDNA molecule per two T cells was captured by template switching. Using deep sequencing normalized with unique cDNA molecular identifiers, the study measured how TCR beta repertoire diversity changes with age. Four age groups were formed from the donors: young (average approximately 15 years), middle-aged (around 41), aged (about 62) and long-lived (less than 85). Donors of different ages were randomly distributed across sequencing lanes to avoid experimental bias. Two additional independent replicas of 1 million unique cDNA reads from the same blood draw were analyzed for two donors (one aged 18 to 29 and one aged 80 or older). The paper as a whole reports these results and caveats: A strong correlation was found between observed TCR beta diversity and the percentage of naive T cells measured by flow cytometry. As age increased, observed TCR beta diversity per million T cells dropped in a roughly linear way, and a significant reduction was already evident by age 40. Because profiling used bulk unsorted PBMCs, naive and antigen-experienced compartments could not be compared conclusively. Donor CMV infection status was unknown, potentially confounding age-related changes in expanded clonotypes. Total diversity estimates from one million sequenced T cells were considered lower bounds and underestimates. Compared with the aged group, the long-lived group had more naive CD4+ T cells, fewer expanded clones and increased TCR diversity, a pattern suggesting age selection.

From the cysteine up to the phenylalanine, the CDR3 has a length of 13 residues. Only the CDR3 portion is preserved as DNA: 39 bases, with reading frame beginning at the first base. From a lookup of the germline V gene, CDR1 and CDR2 are SNHLY and FYNNEI. Trimming takes 9 bases from V and 6 bases from J, and the germline ends sit 17 bases apart. The roughly 37 donors, aged about 6 to 100 years, were systemically healthy Caucasian individuals from Russia. Roughly 10 milliliters of peripheral blood were drawn from each donor into EDTA-treated Vacutainer tubes. PBMCs were isolated by Ficoll-Paque density-gradient centrifugation, with at least 7 million obtained per sample. Total RNA, at least 5 micrograms per sample, was extracted from PBMCs with Trizol reagent. For every donor, an aliquot of PBMCs went through flow cytometry to measure the percentages of naive CD45RAhigh/CD27high T cells. The library was generated by 5' RACE. A second roughly 6 to 12 cycle PCR used a sample-barcoded 5' primer and a J-beta primer mix. Each TCR beta cDNA molecule received a unique molecular identifier from a template-switch 5' adaptor carrying 12 random nucleotides. Each sample yielded at least 2.5 million CDR3-containing paired-end reads. The Mint cDNA synthesis kit, primed by a TRBC-specific oligonucleotide, was used to synthesize first-strand cDNA from all RNA. All cDNA was treated with uracil-DNA glycosylase and then went through a first 18-cycle PCR with the universal primers M1SS and BC2_uni_R. The source study handled its data this way. For normalization, 1 million high-quality reads, each with a distinct molecular identifier, were randomly selected from each sample. Instead of being binned into consensus sequences, reads with shared molecular identifiers were discarded. MiTCR, set to a Q25 quality threshold and the strictest error-elimination algorithm, was used for CDR3 identification, clonotype clustering and error correction. A nonparametric unseen species model with Euler transformation was used to estimate a lower bound on total TCR beta diversity. The public reads were run again by TCRdb, first through fastp at Q25 and then through MiXCR, and only productive beta chains were kept. Rows merge per CDR3 protein into single entries with the most common DNA and genes. TCRdb's processing, not the authors', yielded these V and J calls. The sample table shows some 1.8 million distinct CDR3 sequences, and 39% are seen once. The top ten clonotypes cover under 25% of the sample.

For this clonotype: Its binding antigen is unknown. Base qualities were left out, and no much larger clone turns up one base away.

The chain is encoded by TRBV2 joined to TRBJ1-2, and the D gene may be TRBD1, 6 bases matching. The clonotype was recovered from a human donor in good health. The sequenced sample consisted of blood. The CDR3 corresponds to CASLIRGVDGYTF. The nucleotide sequence reads TGTGCCAGTTTAATCAGGGGAGTGGATGGCTACACCTTC.